This T cell receptor (beta chain) was identified during a study of blood T cells in healthy people across ages. Sample-barcoded 5' priming and a J-beta primer mix drove a second PCR of 7 to 11 cycles. No fewer than 3 million CDR3-containing paired-end reads came from each sample. MiXCR, applied by TCRdb to the 5' RACE reads, yields one record per CDR3 protein. This table has around 650,000 distinct CDR3 sequences, less than 40% appearing once. This CDR3 comprises 14 residues. V was shortened by 5 bases and J by 8 bases, with 19 bases between the two germline ends. CDR1 and CDR2 (germline): SGHRS, YFSETQ. Ten or more counts support this clonotype. Donation came from healthy Caucasian individuals in Russia who were aged 6 to 90.

Specimen: blood. The chain has TRBV5-1 and TRBJ1-2; the D gene is possibly TRBD1 (5 bases). This receptor was taken from a woman older than 75 in good health. The CDR3 DNA sequence: TGCGCCAGCAGTCAGACCGGGACTCGCGACGGCTACACCTTC. This translates into CASSQTGTRDGYTF.